This T cell receptor (beta chain) was documented in a study of regulatory T cells in long-lasting Graves disease. This CDR3 contains 16 residues. Looked up from germline, CDR1 is MNHEY and CDR2 is SVGEGT. Trimming took off 0 bases at V and 7 bases at J, with 17 bases between the two ends. CDR3 regions were amplified by Arm-PCR using iRepertoire HTBI primers to build TCR beta libraries. TCRdb fed the multiplex PCR reads into MiXCR, producing one record per CDR3 protein. The sample includes around 430,000 distinct CDR3 sequences, 22% of them seen just once. Time point denoted: persistent/refractory GD, antithyroid drugs over 5 years with positive TRAb. PBMCs provided the RNA from which the TCR library was made.

This sequence joins TRBV6-2 or TRBV6-3 and TRBJ2-3; D is unclear. Here the sequenced sample was peripheral blood mononuclear cells (PBMCs), taken when the disease was refractory, from a patient treated with antithyroid drugs. This receptor was taken from a female donor with Graves disease. The DNA of the CDR3 is TGTGCCAGCAGTTACTCTTGGACCCAACGGAGAAATACGCAGTATTTT. This encodes CASSYSWTQRRNTQYF.